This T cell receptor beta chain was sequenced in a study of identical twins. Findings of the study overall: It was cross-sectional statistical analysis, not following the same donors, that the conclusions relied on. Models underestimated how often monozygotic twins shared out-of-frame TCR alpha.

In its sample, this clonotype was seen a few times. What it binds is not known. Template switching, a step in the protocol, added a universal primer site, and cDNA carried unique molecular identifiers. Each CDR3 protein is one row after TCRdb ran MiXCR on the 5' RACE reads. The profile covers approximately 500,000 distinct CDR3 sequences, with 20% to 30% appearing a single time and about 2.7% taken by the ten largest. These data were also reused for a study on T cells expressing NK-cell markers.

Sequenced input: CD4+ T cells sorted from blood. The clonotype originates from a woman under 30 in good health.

In nucleotides, the CDR3 is TGCAGTGCTAGAGATTCAGGCTCTAGGGGCTACACCTTC. This gives the protein CSARDSGSRGYTF. The V call is TRBV20-1, the J call TRBJ1-2; D unclear. Germline values: CDR1 DFQATT, CDR2 SNEGSKA (reference sequence). V lost 0 bases and J 8 bases, leaving 13 bases between the germline ends. There are 13 residues in the CDR3.